This TCR beta chain was retrieved from a study of type 1 regulatory T cells. Study context: This in vitro CD4 product, T-allo10, is enriched for Tr1 cells and alloantigen-specific. Notes on the study in general: Type 1 regulatory T cells had a more restricted TCR repertoire than non-type 1 regulatory T cells.

TCRdb re-called the reads with MiXCR, one entry per CDR3 protein. The sample holds approximately 45,000 distinct CDR3 sequences, 9.5% to 15% seen once. With 0 bases removed from V and 0 bases from J, the gap between germline ends came to 8 bases. Germline-derived CDR1 and CDR2 are SEHNR and FQNEAQ (reference sequence). The CDR3 is 16 residues long. This clonotype has at least ten counts. Its antigen is undetermined. The sequenced sample was cultured non-Tr1 T cells, either the whole culture or a sorted T cell fraction (not recorded which). This TCR derives from a human donor in good health. The chain is built from TRBV7-9 and TRBJ2-2; D remains ambiguous. The CDR3 DNA is TGTGCCAGCAGCTTAGCGGTTGCAACGAACACCGGGGAGCTGTTTTTT. Translation: CASSLAVATNTGELFF.